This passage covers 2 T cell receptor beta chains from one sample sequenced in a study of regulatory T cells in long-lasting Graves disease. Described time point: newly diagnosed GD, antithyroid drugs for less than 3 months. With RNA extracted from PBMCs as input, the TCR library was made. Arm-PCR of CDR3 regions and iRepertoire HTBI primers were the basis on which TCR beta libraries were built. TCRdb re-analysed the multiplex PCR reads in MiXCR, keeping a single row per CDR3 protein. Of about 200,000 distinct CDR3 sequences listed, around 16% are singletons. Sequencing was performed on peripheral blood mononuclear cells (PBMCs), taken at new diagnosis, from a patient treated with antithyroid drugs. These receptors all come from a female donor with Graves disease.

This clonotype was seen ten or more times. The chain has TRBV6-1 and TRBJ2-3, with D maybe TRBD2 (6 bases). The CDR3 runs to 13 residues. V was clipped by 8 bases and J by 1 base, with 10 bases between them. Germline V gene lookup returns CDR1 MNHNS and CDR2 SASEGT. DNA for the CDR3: TGTGCCAGCGGTAGCGGTCGCACAGATACGCAGTATTTT. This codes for CASGSGRTDTQYF.

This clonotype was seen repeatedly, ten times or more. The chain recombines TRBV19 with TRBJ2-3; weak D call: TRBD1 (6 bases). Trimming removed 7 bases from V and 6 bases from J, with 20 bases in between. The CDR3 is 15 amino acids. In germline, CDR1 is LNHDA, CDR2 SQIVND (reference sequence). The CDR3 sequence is CASTPGTFGSDTQYF. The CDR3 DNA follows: TGTGCCAGTACCCCGGGGACATTCGGTTCCGATACGCAGTATTTT.